This T cell receptor beta chain was obtained from a study of blood T cell repertoires in COVID-19. Germline V lookup: CDR1 LNHDA, CDR2 SQIVND (reference sequence). This CDR3 is 14 amino acids long. V was pared by 5 bases and J by 0 bases, with 8 bases between. TCRdb's copy holds only in-frame clones and misses some; the assay was immunoSEQ multiplex PCR. The sample holds about 68,000 clones, 70% to 90% seen once. This TCR derives from a woman aged 55-70 years with acute or convalescent COVID-19. The source material was peripheral blood. The chain couples TRBV19 to TRBJ1-5, with D unresolved. The CDR3 DNA reads TGTGCCAGTAGTCGTTCAGATAGCAATCAGCCCCAGCATTTT. It codes for CASSRSDSNQPQHF.